This TCR beta chain is from a study of shared clonotypes between healthy human individuals. Naive CD45RA+ and memory CD45RA-negative subsets were split from CD4+ cells. Sequencing was performed with immunoSEQ multiplex PCR; in TCRdb, only in-frame clones are kept and a portion is missing. The sample shows roughly 500,000 clones, about 96% of them seen only once. Looked up from germline, CDR1 is KGHSH and CDR2 is LQKENI. The CDR3 has 15 residues. The V end lost 2 bases, the J end lost 0 bases, and 9 bases lay between the germline ends. The receptor was derived from a woman in her twenties or thirties in good health. The chain is built from TRBV18 and TRBJ2-3; no firm D call. Material for sequencing was naive CD4+ T cells sorted from blood. Subset: CD45RA+ positively selected. The CDR3 DNA follows: TGTGCCAGCTCACCATATACCTCTAGCACAGATACGCAGTATTTT. Residues: CASSPYTSSTDTQYF.